This entry is about one T cell receptor beta chain. Its antigen is as yet unknown. V lost 3 bases, J lost 4 bases, and 16 bases stayed unmatched. This CDR3 has 18 residues. CDR1 DFQATT and CDR2 SNEGSKA come from the germline V gene (reference sequence). TCR beta from blood CD8+ and CD4+ T cells was sequenced. Patients with Susac syndrome met the recently defined diagnostic criteria for definite or probable disease. A quantity of about 0.5 to 1 ug RNA underwent reverse transcription using random hexamers. Amplification of TCR beta CDR3 across 54 Vbeta and 13 Jbeta was performed with immunoSEQ multiplex PCR. From the immunoSEQ multiplex PCR reads, TCRdb called clonotypes with MiXCR, one entry per CDR3 protein. The table includes 100,000 or so distinct CDR3 sequences, 95% detected once. These data come from a study of CD8 T cells in Susac syndrome. Study results and caveats: In its TCR sequencing and HLA analysis, the study acknowledged that the number of individuals was relatively small.

The receptor was isolated from a human donor with Susac syndrome. The chain is built from TRBV20-1 and TRBJ2-3; the match to TRBD2 covers 10 bases. Material: CD8+ T cells from PBMCs. The CDR3 sequence is CSASGLSQRGGPADTQYF. CDR3 nucleotides: TGCAGTGCTAGCGGATTGAGCCAGCGGGGGGGCCCGGCAGATACGCAGTATTTT.